One and the same sample provided the 15 T cell receptor beta chains below, sequenced in a study of blood T cell repertoires in COVID-19. Method: immunoSEQ multiplex PCR; TCRdb's copy keeps in-frame clones and lacks some. The data contain 55,000 to 80,000 clones, approximately 92% of them singletons. Input material: peripheral blood. The source is a human donor in a cohort sampled during active COVID-19.

The CDR3 sequence: CASIDRLSSGSNEQFF. In DNA, the CDR3 is TGTGCCAGCATCGATCGGTTGTCTAGCGGGAGCAATGAGCAGTTCTTC. The gene calls are TRBV2 and TRBJ2-1; 10 positions agree with TRBD2. Germline V gene lookup returns CDR1 SNHLY and CDR2 FYNNEI. This CDR3 is built from 16 residues. J lost 6 bases, V lost 7 bases, and 12 bases had no gene match.

V is TRBV7-2 and J is TRBJ2-7, with 10 bases that match TRBD2. The germline V gene has CDR1 SGHTA and CDR2 FQGNSA. CDR3 length: 17 amino acids. V gave up 2 bases and J gave up 6 bases; unmatched junction bases: 13. CDR3 sequence (DNA): TGTGCCAGCAGCTTAAAAGGGCTAGCGGGAGTAGCCGGCGAGCAGTACTTC. Protein product: CASSLKGLAGVAGEQYF. Drawing the rest from reference TRBV7-2 and TRBJ2-7, the complete variable domain is GAGVSQSPSNKVTEKGKDVELRCDPISGHTALYWYRQSLGQGLEFLIYFQGNSAPDKSGLPSDRFSAERTGGSVSTLTIQRTQQEDSAVYLCASSLKGLAGVAGEQYFGPGTRLTVT.

The chain has TRBV7-8 and TRBJ2-3; 11 bases agree with TRBD2. CDR3 length: 14 residues. V was clipped by 6 bases and J by 1 base; unmatched bases: 0. Germline V lookup: CDR1 SGHVS, CDR2 FQNEAQ. This CDR3 is CASRTSGGTDTQYF. In DNA form, the CDR3 reads TGTGCCAGCAGGACTAGCGGGGGCACAGATACGCAGTATTTT.

This chain connects TRBV3-1 (or the pseudogene TRBV3-2) to TRBJ2-7; D perhaps matches TRBD2 (7 bases). This CDR3 contains 19 residues. V dropped 0 bases and J dropped 1 base, with 22 bases sitting between them. The germline gives CDR1 LGHDT, CDR2 YNNKEL (reference sequence). The CDR3 DNA follows: TGTGCCAGCAGCCAAGATGGGAGACAGGAGGCGGGAGAATCCTACGAGCAGTACTTC. Protein product: CASSQDGRQEAGESYEQYF.

The CDR3 bases are TGTGCCAGCAGTGGCGGGGCTAGCGGGTACAATGAGCAGTTCTTC. It translates to CASSGGASGYNEQFF. The chain recombines TRBV27 with TRBJ2-1; TRBD2 matches at 8 bases. Trimming cost V 5 bases and J 4 bases; bases outside gene matches: 7. CDR1 and CDR2 from the germline V gene are MNHEY and SMNVEV (reference sequence). The CDR3 spans 15 residues.

The chain combines TRBV5-6 with TRBJ2-3; 7 nucleotides match TRBD1. J gave up 4 bases and V 3 bases, and 5 bases lay outside the gene matches. The length of the CDR3 is 14 residues. Germline V CDR1 and CDR2: SGHDT, YYEEEE. CDR3: CASSSDRVADTQYF. Here the CDR3 DNA reads TGTGCCAGCAGCTCCGACAGGGTGGCAGATACGCAGTATTTT.

This clone was picked up a small number of times. The V and J genes are TRBV3-1 (or the pseudogene TRBV3-2) and TRBJ2-7, with no clear D. The CDR3 covers 12 residues. The V and J ends lost 2 bases and 13 bases respectively, with 15 bases between them. Per germline, CDR1 LGHDT and CDR2 YNNKEL (reference sequence). The chain's CDR3 is CASSQPESMIYF. The CDR3 DNA is TGTGCCAGCAGCCAACCCGAGAGTATGATTTACTTC.

This clone was observed once. The gene calls are TRBV5-4 and TRBJ2-1, with 15 bases matching TRBD2. The germline gives CDR1 SGHNT, CDR2 YYREEE (reference sequence). The ends lost 5 bases at V and 14 bases at J; junction bases unmatched: 14. The CDR3 is 16 amino acids. The CDR3 loop reads CASSYRTSGRANMEFF. The CDR3 coding sequence is TGTGCCAGCAGTTATAGGACTAGCGGGAGGGCCAATATGGAGTTCTTC.

This clone was counted a few times. This chain links TRBV6-5 with TRBJ2-3; no definite D call. V gave up 4 bases and J gave up 1 base, with 12 bases separating them. This CDR3 comprises 15 residues. CDR1 is MNHEY, CDR2 SVGAGI, per germline. The CDR3 loop is CASSSGEAGTDTQYF. The CDR3 coding sequence is TGTGCCAGCAGTTCTGGAGAAGCAGGCACAGATACGCAGTATTTT.

The rearrangement joins TRBV6-5 to TRBJ2-3; TRBD1 agrees at 7 bases. CDR3 length equals 14 residues. V lost 8 bases and J lost 0; bases outside the gene matches: 5. Germline CDR1 is MNHEY and CDR2 is SVGAGI. CDR3 protein: CASGTDPSTDTQYF. The CDR3 DNA is TGTGCCAGCGGGACAGACCCTAGCACAGATACGCAGTATTTT.

The V gene is TRBV7-3, the J gene TRBJ2-7; 9 positions match TRBD1. This CDR3 is built from 15 residues. From germline, CDR1 is SGHTA and CDR2 FQGTGA. V lost 5 bases to trimming and J lost 3 bases; unmatched junction nucleotides: 8. DNA of the CDR3: TGTGCCAGCAGCCCCACCGGGACAGGGAACTACGAGCAGTACTTC. Translating it yields CASSPTGTGNYEQYF.

This chain joins TRBV7-6 and TRBJ1-1, with TRBD1 as a possible D gene (6 bases). This CDR3 comprises 18 residues. Germline V CDR1 and CDR2: SGHVS, FNYEAQ. The ends were cut back, 5 bases at V and 4 bases at J, with 26 bases in the middle. The chain's CDR3 is CASSPMRAGDGERTEAFF. The CDR3 DNA sequence: TGTGCCAGCAGCCCAATGCGGGCAGGGGATGGGGAACGCACTGAAGCTTTCTTT.

This clone was counted a few times. The chain couples TRBV3-1 (or the pseudogene TRBV3-2) to TRBJ2-2; D perhaps matches TRBD1 (5 bases). Trimming removed 4 bases from V and 2 bases from J, with 14 bases in between. CDR1 LGHDT and CDR2 YNNKEL come from the germline V gene (reference sequence). The CDR3 is 16 residues long. The CDR3 protein is CASSPWVGVNTGELFF. The CDR3 DNA is TGTGCCAGCAGCCCCTGGGTAGGGGTTAACACCGGGGAGCTGTTTTTT.

This clone was picked up one time. The rearrangement links TRBV2 to TRBJ2-7; D gene uncertain. V lost 8 bases, J lost 0 bases, and 11 bases lay in between. Per the germline V gene, CDR1 is SNHLY and CDR2 is FYNNEI. The CDR3 extends over 13 amino acids. DNA of the CDR3: TGTGCCAGCTACCGCAGGTCCTCCTACGAGCAGTACTTC. Translation gives CASYRRSSYEQYF. The whole variable domain, remainder taken from reference TRBV2 and TRBJ2-7, is EPEVTQTPSHQVTQMGQEVILRCVPISNHLYFYWYRQILGQKVEFLVSFYNNEISEKSEIFDDQFSVERPDGSNFTLKIRSTKLEDSAMYFCASYRRSSYEQYFGPGTRLTVT.

CDR3 in DNA: TGCAGTGCTAGTGAAACAGGGGGCGGTTACACCTTC. It specifies CSASETGGGYTF. The V and J genes are TRBV20-1 and TRBJ1-2; 9 positions match TRBD1. The CDR3 is 12 amino acids. Trimming took 3 bases from V and 11 from J; bases not matched to a gene: 7. The germline gives CDR1 DFQATT, CDR2 SNEGSKA (reference sequence).